The 25 T cell receptor beta chains in this list originate from one sample, sequenced in a study of cytomegalovirus exposure and HLA in healthy donors. Primers included in the PCR were 60 Vbeta and 13 Jbeta primers. Profiling relied on immunoSEQ multiplex PCR, and the TCRdb table lists in-frame clones only, not all of them. The sample yields some 180,000 clones, around three quarters seen once. The material sequenced was PBMCs. The receptors were sampled from a woman aged 30 to 39 in good health and CMV-seronegative.

The genes are TRBV10-1 and TRBJ1-6, with 8 bases identical to TRBD1. V shed 5 bases and J 0 bases; nucleotides not matched to a gene: 3. Germline loops: CDR1 WNHNN, CDR2 SYGVQD (reference sequence). The CDR3 is 16 residues long. The CDR3 is CASSRQGSSYNSPLHF. Here the CDR3 DNA reads TGCGCCAGCAGTAGACAGGGGAGCTCCTATAATTCACCCCTCCACTTT.

This clone was detected only once. V usage is TRBV11-1 and J usage is TRBJ2-1, with 9 bases lining up with TRBD2. Looked up from germline, CDR1 is SGHAT and CDR2 is FQDESV (reference sequence). The ends lost 5 bases at V and 8 bases at J; junction bases unmatched: 10. The CDR3 has 15 residues. CDR3 sequence (DNA): TGTGCCAGCAGCCCAGGGGCGGGGGGGCGGGATGAGCAGTTCTTC. It specifies CASSPGAGGRDEQFF.

The chain links TRBV25-1 to TRBJ2-7; 10 bases match TRBD2. Looked up from germline, CDR1 is MGHDK and CDR2 is SYGVNS. This CDR3 comprises 13 residues. J gave up 7 bases and V 4 bases, and 4 bases lay outside the gene matches. CDR3 region: CASSAKLAGEQYF. The CDR3 bases are TGTGCCAGCAGTGCAAAACTAGCGGGGGAGCAGTACTTC.

The rearrangement uses TRBV6-5 and TRBJ1-5; D gene uncertain. With 4 bases removed from V and 2 bases from J, the gap between germline ends came to 12 bases. CDR1 and CDR2 from the germline V gene are MNHEY and SVGAGI. The CDR3 is made up of 15 amino acids. CDR3 in amino acids: CASSSAAGRNQPQHF. CDR3 coding DNA: TGTGCCAGCAGTTCCGCCGCCGGTCGCAATCAGCCCCAGCATTTT.

The rearrangement uses TRBV9 and TRBJ2-3, with a tentative D call TRBD1 (7 bases). This CDR3 has 12 amino acids. The germline V gene encodes CDR1 SGDLS and CDR2 YYNGEE. The V and J ends lost 1 base and 8 bases respectively, with 8 bases between them. CDR3 amino acids: CASSVQGGTQYF. Here the CDR3 DNA reads TGTGCCAGCAGCGTACAGGGGGGTACGCAGTATTTT.

The chain joins TRBV18 to TRBJ1-5; unclear D gene. With 4 bases removed from V and 4 bases from J, the gap between germline ends came to 5 bases. The germline CDR1 and CDR2 sequences are KGHSH and LQKENI. The CDR3 runs 12 residues. CDR3 in amino acids: CASSLPNQPQHF. DNA of the CDR3: TGTGCCAGCTCACTCCCAAATCAGCCCCAGCATTTT.

The genes are TRBV6-5 and TRBJ1-1; D perhaps matches TRBD1 (6 bases). The length of the CDR3 is 11 residues. V lost 10 bases and J lost 3, with 9 bases in between. Per germline, CDR1 MNHEY and CDR2 SVGAGI. The CDR3 coding sequence is TGTGCCACCAGGGGCTACACTGAAGCTTTCTTT. It specifies CATRGYTEAFF.

The chain has TRBV4-1 and TRBJ2-7; no clear D gene. Trimming took 6 bases from V and 0 from J, leaving 18 bases between them. The CDR3 contains 16 residues. CDR1 and CDR2 from the germline V gene are MGHRA and YSYEKL. The chain's CDR3 is CASSISPASTSYEQYF. For the CDR3, the DNA is TGCGCCAGCAGTATCTCCCCCGCCTCTACCTCCTACGAGCAGTACTTC.

This sequence joins TRBV10-3 and TRBJ1-5, with a tentative D call TRBD1 (5 bases). CDR1 is ENHRY, CDR2 SYGVKD, per germline. V lost 2 bases, J lost 4 bases, and 12 bases lay in between. The CDR3 is made up of 15 amino acids. CDR3 DNA sequence: TGTGCCATCAGTGAGACGGACGGGGGGAATCAGCCCCAGCATTTT. This codes for CAISETDGGNQPQHF.

This clone was seen once. The genes are TRBV6-5 and TRBJ1-5; tentatively, D is TRBD1 (5 bases). The CDR3 spans 13 residues. Germline CDR1 and CDR2: MNHEY and SVGAGI. V was pared by 4 bases and J by 2 bases, with 6 bases between. The CDR3 bases are TGTGCCAGCAGTTGGGGCCGCAATCAGCCCCAGCATTTT. This sequence encodes CASSWGRNQPQHF.

The chain recombines TRBV7-9 with TRBJ1-1, with D possibly being TRBD1 (5 bases). The CDR3 runs 14 residues. Germline CDR1 reads SEHNR; CDR2 reads FQNEAQ (reference sequence). V lost 5 bases and J lost 5, with 15 bases in between. This chain's CDR3 is CASSLPGGGTEAFF. Here the CDR3 DNA reads TGTGCCAGCAGCCTCCCTGGGGGAGGGACTGAAGCTTTCTTT. The variable domain in full, with the rest retrieved from reference TRBV7-9 and TRBJ1-1, is DTGVSQNPRHKITKRGQNVTFRCDPISEHNRLYWYRQTLGQGPEFLTYFQNEAQLEKSRLLSDRFSAERPKGSFSTLEIQRTEQGDSAMYLCASSLPGGGTEAFFGQGTRLTVV.

The CDR3: CASSESGGAGYTF. In DNA, the CDR3 is TGCGCCAGCAGTGAGTCAGGCGGGGCCGGCTACACCTTC. The gene calls are TRBV10-1 and TRBJ1-2; TRBD1 is a possible D gene (5 bases). The length of the CDR3 is 13 residues. V lost 0 bases to trimming and J lost 8 bases, with 10 bases between them. The germline V gene encodes CDR1 WNHNN and CDR2 SYGVQD (reference sequence).

The J gene is TRBJ1-5, the V gene TRBV10-1; D remains ambiguous. The CDR3 runs 13 residues. The germline gives CDR1 WNHNN, CDR2 SYGVQD (reference sequence). V lost 5 bases and J lost 5, with 10 bases in between. The CDR3 DNA follows: TGCGCCAGCAGTTTAGGGAGGGATCAGCCCCAGCATTTT. It yields the protein CASSLGRDQPQHF.

The chain combines TRBV5-4 with TRBJ2-3, with 8 bases matching TRBD2. Germline assignment: CDR1 SGHNT and CDR2 YYREEE (reference sequence). The CDR3 has 16 amino acids. V dropped 0 bases and J dropped 6; count of bases not matched to a gene: 9. The CDR3 reads CASSLGAGAGEDTQYF. The DNA of the CDR3 is TGTGCCAGCAGCTTGGGAGCGGGGGCGGGTGAGGATACGCAGTATTTT.

The chain has TRBV11-2 and TRBJ2-7, with 9 bases lining up with TRBD1. The trim removed 4 bases at V and 4 bases at J, leaving 17 bases unmatched. Germline V gene lookup returns CDR1 SGHAT and CDR2 FQNNGV. The CDR3 consists of 18 residues. CDR3 in amino acids: CASSSDRGGAGAQYEQYF. The CDR3 bases are TGTGCCAGCAGCTCGGACAGGGGTGGGGCTGGGGCGCAGTACGAGCAGTACTTC.

The V call is TRBV27, the J call TRBJ1-2, with a possible D match to TRBD1 (5 bases). Germline CDR1 MNHEY, CDR2 SMNVEV (reference sequence). The V end lost 3 bases, the J end lost 0 bases, and 8 bases lay between the germline ends. The length of the CDR3 is 14 residues. CDR3 amino acids: CASSFTGTNYGYTF. The CDR3 DNA reads as TGTGCCAGCAGTTTTACAGGAACTAACTATGGCTACACCTTC.

This chain connects TRBV2 to TRBJ2-7; tentative D call: TRBD2 (6 bases). CDR3 length equals 12 residues. Germline values: CDR1 SNHLY, CDR2 FYNNEI. Deletions cut 3 bases from V and 6 bases from J, with 9 bases between. CDR3 sequence reads: CASSDAGSEQYF. CDR3 in DNA: TGTGCCAGCAGTGATGCGGGGTCCGAGCAGTACTTC. The whole variable domain, filled in from reference TRBV2 and TRBJ2-7, reads EPEVTQTPSHQVTQMGQEVILRCVPISNHLYFYWYRQILGQKVEFLVSFYNNEISEKSEIFDDQFSVERPDGSNFTLKIRSTKLEDSAMYFCASSDAGSEQYFGPGTRLTVT.

V usage is TRBV27 and J usage is TRBJ2-7; D is undetermined. Per the germline V gene, CDR1 is MNHEY and CDR2 is SMNVEV (reference sequence). CDR3 length equals 14 residues. V was pared by 5 bases and J by 0 bases, with 11 bases between. The CDR3 bases are TGTGCCAGCAGTGGTCGGTCCTTCTCCTACGAGCAGTACTTC. Its translation is CASSGRSFSYEQYF.

The rearrangement uses TRBV11-2 and TRBJ2-1, with D maybe TRBD1 (5 bases). Trimming took off 6 bases at V and 8 bases at J, with 23 bases between the two ends. The germline V gene encodes CDR1 SGHAT and CDR2 FQNNGV. This CDR3 region has 16 residues. The CDR3, as DNA: TGTGCCAGCAGTTGGCGCGACCGTACAGGTAACGATGAGCAGTTCTTC. Translated: CASSWRDRTGNDEQFF.

CDR3 DNA: TGCGCCAGCAGCATGACAGGGCCAGATACGCAGTATTTT. The encoded protein is CASSMTGPDTQYF. The V gene is TRBV5-1, the J gene TRBJ2-3, with TRBD1 matching 7 bases. J was trimmed by 4 bases and V by 4 bases; bases with no gene match: 3. This CDR3 has 13 residues. CDR1 SGHRS and CDR2 YFSETQ come from the germline V gene.

This sequence joins TRBV4-1 and TRBJ1-2; possible D gene TRBD1, 5 bases. The CDR3 extends over 14 amino acids. Germline V gene data show CDR1 as MGHRA and CDR2 as YSYEKL. Deletions cut 4 bases from V and 2 bases from J, with 11 bases between. The CDR3 spells CASSLGAVNYGYTF. CDR3 nucleotides: TGCGCCAGCAGCCTTGGGGCGGTGAACTATGGCTACACCTTC.

This chain links TRBV7-9 with TRBJ2-7; TRBD1 might be the D (6 bases). CDR1 is SEHNR, CDR2 FQNEAQ, per germline (reference sequence). The CDR3 runs to 15 residues. Trimming removed 1 base from V and 0 bases from J, with 10 bases in between. CDR3 in DNA: TGTGCCAGCAGCTTAGGGGGGCCTCCCTCCTACGAGCAGTACTTC. Translation: CASSLGGPPSYEQYF.

This chain uses TRBV6-5 with TRBJ2-7, with D possibly TRBD2 on 6 matching bases. The CDR3 extends over 14 amino acids. The V gene lost 2 bases and the J gene lost 7 bases, with 15 bases spanning the gap. Germline values: CDR1 MNHEY, CDR2 SVGAGI. The CDR3 region has the DNA TGTGCCAGCAGTTACATGGAGGGGTCGAGGGAGCAGTACTTC. It is translated as CASSYMEGSREQYF.

The chain recombines TRBV5-1 with TRBJ2-6, with 8 bases that match TRBD1. Germline CDR1 reads SGHRS; CDR2 reads YFSETQ. This CDR3 has 17 residues. CDR3 region: CATQPGTGPSGANVLTF. CDR3 sequence (DNA): TGCGCTACTCAACCAGGGACAGGACCCTCTGGGGCCAACGTCCTGACTTTC.

The rearrangement uses TRBV6-5 and TRBJ1-2, with D perhaps matching TRBD1 (6 bases). The V and J ends lost 2 bases and 2 bases respectively, with 12 bases between them. The CDR3 runs to 15 residues. Germline V lookup: CDR1 MNHEY, CDR2 SVGAGI. CDR3 DNA sequence: TGTGCCAGCAGTTACGCGGGGGCGTCAAACTATGGCTACACCTTC. Translated, it gives CASSYAGASNYGYTF.